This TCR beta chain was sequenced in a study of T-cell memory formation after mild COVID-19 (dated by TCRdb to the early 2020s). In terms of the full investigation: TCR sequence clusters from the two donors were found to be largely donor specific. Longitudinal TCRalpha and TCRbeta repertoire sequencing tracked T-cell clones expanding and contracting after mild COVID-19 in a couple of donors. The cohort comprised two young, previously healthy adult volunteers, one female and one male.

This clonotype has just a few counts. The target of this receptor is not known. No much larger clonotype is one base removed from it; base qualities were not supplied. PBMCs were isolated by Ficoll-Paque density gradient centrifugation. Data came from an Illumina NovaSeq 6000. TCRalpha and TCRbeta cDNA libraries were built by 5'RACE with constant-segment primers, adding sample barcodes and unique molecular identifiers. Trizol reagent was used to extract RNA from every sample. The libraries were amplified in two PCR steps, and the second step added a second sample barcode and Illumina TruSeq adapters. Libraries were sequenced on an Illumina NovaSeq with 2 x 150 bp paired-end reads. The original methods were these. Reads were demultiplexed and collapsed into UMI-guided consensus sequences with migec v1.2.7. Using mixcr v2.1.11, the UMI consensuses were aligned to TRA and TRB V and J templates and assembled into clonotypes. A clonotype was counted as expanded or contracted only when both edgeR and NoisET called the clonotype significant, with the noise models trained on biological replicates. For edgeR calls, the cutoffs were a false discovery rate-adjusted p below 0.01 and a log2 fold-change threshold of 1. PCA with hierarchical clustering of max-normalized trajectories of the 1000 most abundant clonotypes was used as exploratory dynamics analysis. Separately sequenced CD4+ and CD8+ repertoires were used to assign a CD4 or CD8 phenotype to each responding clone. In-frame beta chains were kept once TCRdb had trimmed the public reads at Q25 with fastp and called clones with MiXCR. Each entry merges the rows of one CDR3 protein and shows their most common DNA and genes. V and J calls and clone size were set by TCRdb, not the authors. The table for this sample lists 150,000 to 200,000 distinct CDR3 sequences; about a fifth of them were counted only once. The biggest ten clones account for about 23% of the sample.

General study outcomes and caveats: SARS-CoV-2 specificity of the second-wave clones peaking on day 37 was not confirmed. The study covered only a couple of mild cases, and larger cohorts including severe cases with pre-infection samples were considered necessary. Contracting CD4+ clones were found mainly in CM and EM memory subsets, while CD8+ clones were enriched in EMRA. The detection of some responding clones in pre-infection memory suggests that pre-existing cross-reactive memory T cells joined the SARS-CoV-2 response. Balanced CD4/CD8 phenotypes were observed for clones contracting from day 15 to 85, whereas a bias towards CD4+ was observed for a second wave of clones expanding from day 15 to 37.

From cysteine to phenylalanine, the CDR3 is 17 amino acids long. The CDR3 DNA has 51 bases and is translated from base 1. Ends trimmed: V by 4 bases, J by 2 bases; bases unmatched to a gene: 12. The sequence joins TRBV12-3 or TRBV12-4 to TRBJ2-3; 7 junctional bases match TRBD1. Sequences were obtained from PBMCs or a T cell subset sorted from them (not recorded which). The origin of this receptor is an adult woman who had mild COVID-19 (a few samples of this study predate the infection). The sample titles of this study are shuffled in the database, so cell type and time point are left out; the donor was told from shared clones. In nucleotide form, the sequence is TGTGCCAGCAGTTCCCCGTTCTTAGACAGGGTCACAGATACGCAGTATTTT. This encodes CASSSPFLDRVTDTQYF.